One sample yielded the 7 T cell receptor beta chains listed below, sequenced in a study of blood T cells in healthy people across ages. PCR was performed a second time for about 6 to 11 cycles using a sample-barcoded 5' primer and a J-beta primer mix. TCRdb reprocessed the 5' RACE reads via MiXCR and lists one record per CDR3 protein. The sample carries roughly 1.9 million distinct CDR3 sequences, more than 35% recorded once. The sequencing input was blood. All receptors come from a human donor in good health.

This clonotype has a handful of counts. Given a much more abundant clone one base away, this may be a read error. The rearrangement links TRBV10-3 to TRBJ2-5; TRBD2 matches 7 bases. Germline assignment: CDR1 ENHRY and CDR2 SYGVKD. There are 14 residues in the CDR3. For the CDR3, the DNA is TGTGCCATCGGCGAGCGGGGCCCCCAAGAGGCCCAGTACTTC. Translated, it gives CAIGERGPQEAQYF.

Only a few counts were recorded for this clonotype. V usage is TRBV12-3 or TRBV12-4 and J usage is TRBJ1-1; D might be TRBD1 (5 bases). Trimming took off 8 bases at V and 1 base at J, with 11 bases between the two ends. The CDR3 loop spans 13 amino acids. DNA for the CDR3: TGTGCCAGCTTACTGACAGAGAACACTGAAGCTTTCTTT. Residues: CASLLTENTEAFF.

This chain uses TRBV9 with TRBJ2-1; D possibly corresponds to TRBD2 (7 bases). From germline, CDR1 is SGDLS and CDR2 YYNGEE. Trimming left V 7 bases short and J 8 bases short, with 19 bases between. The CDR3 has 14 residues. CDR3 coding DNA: TGTGCCAGCGCGGGGCGGGGGCCCAGGGATGAGCAGTTCTTC. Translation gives CASAGRGPRDEQFF.

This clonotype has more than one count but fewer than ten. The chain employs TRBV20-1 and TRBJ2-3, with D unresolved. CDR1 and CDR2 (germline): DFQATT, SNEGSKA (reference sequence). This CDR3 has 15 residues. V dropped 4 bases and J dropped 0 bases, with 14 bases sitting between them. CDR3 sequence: CSATDHSTSTDTQYF. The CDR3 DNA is TGCAGTGCTACGGACCACAGTACAAGCACAGATACGCAGTATTTT.

The CDR3 loop is CASTPPGTSGGEQYF. The DNA for the CDR3 is TGTGCCAGCACCCCACCGGGGACTAGCGGGGGAGAGCAGTACTTC. The V and J genes are TRBV12-3 or TRBV12-4 and TRBJ2-7; 14 positions match TRBD2. J was trimmed by 7 bases and V by 7 bases; bases with no gene match: 9. The CDR3 contains 15 residues.

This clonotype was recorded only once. This CDR3 is CASSLLVLAGGRDEQFF. In nucleotides, the CDR3 is TGTGCCAGCAGCTTACTTGTTCTAGCGGGGGGTCGGGATGAGCAGTTCTTC. This rearrangement joins TRBV7-2 to TRBJ2-1; TRBD2 matches 11 bases. This CDR3 has 17 residues. Germline CDR1 is SGHTA and CDR2 is FQGNSA. Germline trimming cut 2 bases from V and 8 bases from J; bases unmatched to any gene: 11.

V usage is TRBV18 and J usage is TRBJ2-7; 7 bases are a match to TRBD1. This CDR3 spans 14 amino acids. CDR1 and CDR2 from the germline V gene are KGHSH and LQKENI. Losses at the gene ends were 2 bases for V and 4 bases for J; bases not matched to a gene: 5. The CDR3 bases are TGTGCCAGCTCACCAGACAGGGCTCTGTACGAGCAGTACTTC. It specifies CASSPDRALYEQYF.